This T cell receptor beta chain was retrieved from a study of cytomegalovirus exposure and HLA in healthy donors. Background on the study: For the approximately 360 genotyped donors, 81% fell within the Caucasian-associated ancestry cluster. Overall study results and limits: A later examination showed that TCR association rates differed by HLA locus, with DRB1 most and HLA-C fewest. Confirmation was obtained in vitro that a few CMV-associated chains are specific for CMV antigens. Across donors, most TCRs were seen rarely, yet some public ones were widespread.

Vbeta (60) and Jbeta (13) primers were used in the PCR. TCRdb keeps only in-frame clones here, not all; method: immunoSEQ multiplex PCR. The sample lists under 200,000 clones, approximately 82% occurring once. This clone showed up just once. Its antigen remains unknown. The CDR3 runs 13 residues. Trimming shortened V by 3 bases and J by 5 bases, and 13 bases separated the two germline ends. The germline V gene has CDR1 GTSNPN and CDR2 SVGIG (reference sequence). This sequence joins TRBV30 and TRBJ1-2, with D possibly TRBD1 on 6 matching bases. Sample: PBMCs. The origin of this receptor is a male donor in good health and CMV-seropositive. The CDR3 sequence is CAWRHSDSYGYTF. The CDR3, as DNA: TGTGCCTGGAGGCACTCGGACAGTTATGGCTACACCTTC. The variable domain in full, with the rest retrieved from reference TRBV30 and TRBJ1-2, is SQTIHQWPATLVQPVGSPLSLECTVEGTSNPNLYWYRQAAGRGLQLLFYSVGIGQISSEVPQNLSASRPQDRQFILSSKKLLLSDSGFYLCAWRHSDSYGYTFGSGTRLTVV.